This TCR beta chain was recorded in a study of blood T cell repertoires in COVID-19. Across the whole study: Samples came from the United States, Italy and Spain, spanning acute and convalescent COVID-19. T cells, B-cell-depleted T cells, or PBMCs provided the cDNA or gDNA that served as material.

CDR3 size: 15 residues. J was trimmed by 3 bases and V by 2 bases; bases with no gene match: 4. Looked up from germline, CDR1 is SGHDT and CDR2 is YYEEEE. Per the authors' pipeline: Cell counts per sample came from amplifying reference gene primers. Libraries were prepared by immunoSEQ multiplex PCR; TCRdb keeps only in-frame clonotypes and omits some of them. That table furnishes V, J and clone size, whereas the DNA furnished D and trimming. The table lists 190,000 or so clones, approximately 87% of them singletons. The V gene is TRBV5-6, the J gene TRBJ2-3; 9 nucleotides align to TRBD1. The receptor's source is a woman aged 18-29 years who had recovered from COVID-19. The sample comprised peripheral blood. DNA for the CDR3: TGTGCCAGCAGCTTAGGGACAGGGTGGACAGATACGCAGTATTTT. This gives the protein CASSLGTGWTDTQYF.